What follows are 32 T cell receptor beta chains derived from one specimen sequenced in a study of identical twins. TCRdb reprocessed the 5' RACE reads with MiXCR, giving one entry per CDR3 protein. The sample carries 450,000 to 650,000 distinct CDR3 sequences, 12% to 15% recorded once. These sequences were also reported in another study, on yellow fever vaccine responses in identical twins.

Input material: CD4+ T cells sorted from blood. The receptors derive from a woman in her late teens or twenties in good health.

The rearrangement links TRBV5-1 to TRBJ2-1, with D uncertain. V was cut by 1 base and J by 4 bases, with 15 bases left in between. The CDR3 is 16 amino acids. Germline V gene sequence: CDR1 SGHRS, CDR2 YFSETQ. Written as DNA, the CDR3 is TGCGCCAGCAGCTTGCGCTCGAGCGCCGCGTACAATGAGCAGTTCTTC. It specifies CASSLRSSAAYNEQFF.

This clonotype was observed a handful of times. The chain employs TRBV12-3 or TRBV12-4 and TRBJ2-1; no clear D gene. The CDR3 runs 13 residues. Deletions cut 4 bases from V and 9 bases from J, with 13 bases between. This CDR3 is CASSSRMPAEQFF. As DNA, the CDR3 is TGTGCCAGCAGTTCTAGGATGCCCGCTGAGCAGTTCTTC.

In this sample, this clonotype turned up a few times. The chain links TRBV6-1 to TRBJ1-6; D may be TRBD1 (6 bases). CDR3 length equals 15 residues. Per germline, CDR1 MNHNS and CDR2 SASEGT. V lost 2 bases to trimming and J lost 5 bases, with 10 bases between them. The CDR3 DNA follows: TGTGCCAGCAGTGAACTGGGGGGCCATAATTCACCCCTCCACTTT. Protein product: CASSELGGHNSPLHF.

This chain connects TRBV5-1 to TRBJ2-1; perhaps TRBD1 as D (5 bases). The V end lost 0 bases, the J end lost 6 bases, and 13 bases lay between the germline ends. Germline lookup yields CDR1 SGHRS and CDR2 YFSETQ. The CDR3 loop spans 15 amino acids. The CDR3 sequence is CASSLGGAPINEQFF. The CDR3 DNA reads as TGCGCCAGCAGCTTGGGGGGCGCTCCGATCAATGAGCAGTTCTTC.

The gene calls are TRBV29-1 and TRBJ2-2; D possibly corresponds to TRBD2 (7 bases). CDR1 and CDR2 (germline): SQVTM, ANQGSEA. V shed 6 bases and J shed 6 bases, with 20 bases lying between them. The CDR3 has 15 residues. DNA of the CDR3: TGCAGCGTGACGGGGGTGGGGGGGCTTTCCGGGGAGCTGTTTTTT. Amino acids: CSVTGVGGLSGELFF.

This clonotype was detected a few times. The V gene is TRBV7-2, the J gene TRBJ2-7; 8 bases are a match to TRBD1. This CDR3 has 15 amino acids. CDR1 is SGHTA, CDR2 FQGNSA, per germline. The V gene end was trimmed by 1 base and the J gene end by 4 bases; junction bases not matched to a gene: 6. DNA of the CDR3: TGTGCCAGCAGCTTAGGTTCAGGGGGCCTGTACGAGCAGTACTTC. Protein: CASSLGSGGLYEQYF. Together with reference TRBV7-2 and TRBJ2-7, the CDR3 gives the full variable domain: GAGVSQSPSNKVTEKGKDVELRCDPISGHTALYWYRQSLGQGLEFLIYFQGNSAPDKSGLPSDRFSAERTGGSVSTLTIQRTQQEDSAVYLCASSLGSGGLYEQYFGPGTRLTVT.

The V and J genes are TRBV10-3 and TRBJ2-3; the D gene is possibly TRBD2 (6 bases). The germline V gene has CDR1 ENHRY and CDR2 SYGVKD. V was shortened by 7 bases and J by 0 bases, with 8 bases between the two germline ends. The CDR3 is 13 amino acids. As DNA, the CDR3 is TGTGCCATCACTAGCGTGAGCACAGATACGCAGTATTTT. This gives the protein CAITSVSTDTQYF.

The chain has TRBV20-1 and TRBJ2-6; 9 bases match TRBD1. The trim removed 6 bases at V and 4 bases at J, leaving 13 bases unmatched. The CDR3 totals 17 residues. Germline CDR1 is DFQATT and CDR2 is SNEGSKA (reference sequence). CDR3 sequence (DNA): TGCAGTGCCGAAAAATCAAGGACAGGGGTCGGGGCCAACGTCCTGACTTTC. Translating gives CSAEKSRTGVGANVLTF.

The chain combines TRBV5-1 with TRBJ1-1, with D uncertain. CDR3 length equals 14 residues. V lost 0 bases and J lost 5, with 11 bases in between. Germline values: CDR1 SGHRS, CDR2 YFSETQ. DNA of the CDR3: TGCGCCAGCAGCTTGGTTGGCCCGAGGACTGAAGCTTTCTTT. It translates to CASSLVGPRTEAFF.

This clonotype was observed a handful of times. The gene calls are TRBV5-1 and TRBJ1-2, with TRBD1 matching over 7 bases. The germline CDR1 and CDR2 sequences are SGHRS and YFSETQ. The CDR3 length is 15 residues. V shed 3 bases and J 0 bases; nucleotides not matched to a gene: 5. CDR3 sequence (DNA): TGCGCCAGCAGCTCATGGACAGGTCCTAACTATGGCTACACCTTC. Its translation: CASSSWTGPNYGYTF.

This chain joins TRBV5-8 and TRBJ2-5; D is perhaps TRBD2 (5 bases). Germline V lookup: CDR1 SGHTS, CDR2 YDEGEE. The CDR3 runs 12 residues. The V and J ends lost 8 bases and 4 bases respectively, with 12 bases between them. The CDR3 region has the DNA TGTGCCAGTCCACAAGGAGGAGAGACCCAGTACTTC. Its translation is CASPQGGETQYF.

This sequence joins TRBV24-1 and TRBJ1-6; no clear D gene. Per the germline V gene, CDR1 is KGHDR and CDR2 is SFDVKD. V was pared by 9 bases and J by 7 bases, with 15 bases between. The CDR3 is 14 amino acids. The DNA of the CDR3 is TGTGCCACCCCTAGGATGGAAGCCAATTCACCCCTCCACTTT. Its translation: CATPRMEANSPLHF.

This clonotype has more than one count but fewer than ten. The rearrangement links TRBV20-1 to TRBJ2-2; 11 bases map to TRBD2. Trimming took 4 bases from V and 2 from J; bases not matched to a gene: 12. Germline V gene lookup returns CDR1 DFQATT and CDR2 SNEGSKA (reference sequence). This CDR3 is 18 amino acids long. CDR3 DNA sequence: TGCAGTGCTATCCCCCCAGGACTAGCGGGTATCAACACCGGGGAGCTGTTTTTT. Its protein is CSAIPPGLAGINTGELFF.

The chain has TRBV2 and TRBJ2-6; TRBD2 is a possible D gene (5 bases). This CDR3 is built from 15 residues. Germline assignment: CDR1 SNHLY and CDR2 FYNNEI. V was trimmed by 7 bases and J by 3 bases, leaving 13 bases between them. CDR3 residues: CASIWTVSGANVLTF. In DNA form, the CDR3 reads TGTGCCAGCATTTGGACTGTAAGTGGGGCCAACGTCCTGACTTTC.

This clonotype was seen only a few times. V is TRBV5-1 and J is TRBJ2-3, with 7 bases aligning to TRBD2. CDR1 and CDR2 from the germline V gene are SGHRS and YFSETQ. With 1 base clipped from V and 1 base from J, the junction kept 6 bases outside the gene matches. The CDR3 is made up of 16 amino acids. Here the CDR3 reads CASSLFSSGGTDTQYF. In nucleotides, the CDR3 is TGCGCCAGCAGCTTGTTTTCCAGCGGGGGCACAGATACGCAGTATTTT. Drawing the rest from reference TRBV5-1 and TRBJ2-3, the complete variable domain is KAGVTQTPRYLIKTRGQQVTLSCSPISGHRSVSWYQQTPGQGLQFLFEYFSETQRNKGNFPGRFSGRQFSNSRSEMNVSTLELGDSALYLCASSLFSSGGTDTQYFGPGTRLTVL.

This clonotype came up a few times. The chain couples TRBV5-5 to TRBJ1-4; no clear D gene. Per germline, CDR1 SGHKS and CDR2 YYEKEE (reference sequence). CDR3 length equals 13 residues. Trimming cost V 5 bases and J 7 bases, with 12 bases left between them. CDR3 DNA sequence: TGTGCCAGCAGAAGCCCCGGATTTGAAAAACTGTTTTTT. Its protein is CASRSPGFEKLFF.

This chain uses TRBV2 with TRBJ2-3; 11 nucleotides line up with TRBD2. The CDR3 is 15 amino acids. Germline V lookup: CDR1 SNHLY, CDR2 FYNNEI. With 5 bases clipped from V and 5 bases from J, the junction kept 6 bases outside the gene matches. This chain's CDR3 is CASSPAGTSGDTQYF. As DNA, the CDR3 is TGTGCCAGCAGTCCTGCCGGGACTAGCGGAGATACGCAGTATTTT.

The chain has TRBV5-1 and TRBJ2-7, with TRBD1 matching over 8 bases. The CDR3 contains 15 residues. Looked up from germline, CDR1 is SGHRS and CDR2 is YFSETQ. The J segment lost 1 base and the V segment lost 0 bases, leaving 3 bases of the junction unmatched. DNA for the CDR3: TGCGCCAGCAGCTTGGTCCAGGGGGCATCCTACGAGCAGTACTTC. It yields the protein CASSLVQGASYEQYF.

The chain recombines TRBV4-2 with TRBJ2-1; unclear D gene. The V gene lost 0 bases and the J gene lost 1 base, with 10 bases spanning the gap. Looked up from germline, CDR1 is LGHNA and CDR2 is YNFKEQ. The CDR3 runs to 16 residues. The CDR3 region is CASSQDRYGSYNEQFF. The CDR3 region has the DNA TGTGCCAGCAGCCAAGATCGGTACGGTTCCTACAATGAGCAGTTCTTC.

The CDR3 loop reads CASSFGIGTDTQYF. The CDR3 coding sequence is TGTGCCAGCAGTTTCGGTATTGGCACAGATACGCAGTATTTT. This chain connects TRBV12-3 or TRBV12-4 to TRBJ2-3; D not resolved. V was pared by 3 bases and J by 1 base, with 8 bases between. This CDR3 is 14 amino acids long.

The chain carries TRBV15 and TRBJ2-7; the match to TRBD1 covers 11 bases. This CDR3 is 15 amino acids long. V lost 1 base and J lost 8; bases outside the gene matches: 7. Germline loops: CDR1 LNHNV, CDR2 YYDKDF (reference sequence). The CDR3 bases are TGTGCCACCAGCAGAGTGGGACAGGGGGGCGAAAAGCAGTACTTC. This translates into CATSRVGQGGEKQYF.

The V gene is TRBV10-3, the J gene TRBJ2-7, with D perhaps TRBD1 or TRBD2 (5 bases each). CDR1 is ENHRY and CDR2 is SYGVKD in the germline V gene. V was pared by 5 bases and J by 5 bases, with 13 bases between. The CDR3 runs 13 residues. The CDR3 reads CAISTGLGDEQYF. CDR3 bases: TGTGCCATCAGTACCGGGTTGGGGGACGAGCAGTACTTC.

V is TRBV7-2 and J is TRBJ2-4; no firm D call. In germline, CDR1 is SGHTA, CDR2 FQGNSA. V dropped 0 bases and J dropped 0 bases, with 15 bases sitting between them. The CDR3 loop spans 18 amino acids. The CDR3 DNA follows: TGTGCCAGCAGCTTAGCTTGGTTCGCGGATCTAGCCAAAAACATTCAGTACTTC. Residues: CASSLAWFADLAKNIQYF.

The genes are TRBV29-1 and TRBJ2-7; TRBD1 might be the D (5 bases). Between the trimmed V and J ends, which lost 6 bases and 5 bases, there was a span of 14 bases. The CDR3 has 12 amino acids. In germline, CDR1 is SQVTM, CDR2 ANQGSEA. The CDR3: CSVARGSHEQYF. CDR3 DNA: TGCAGCGTCGCAAGGGGATCTCACGAGCAGTACTTC.

This clonotype was recorded a few times. V usage is TRBV6-1 and J usage is TRBJ2-3; 7 positions agree with TRBD2. The germline CDR1 and CDR2 sequences are MNHNS and SASEGT. Trimming took 7 bases from V and 1 from J; bases not matched to a gene: 5. The CDR3 is made up of 14 amino acids. CDR3 loop: CASNRGSGTDTQYF. CDR3 in DNA: TGTGCCAGCAACCGCGGGAGCGGCACAGATACGCAGTATTTT.

This sequence joins TRBV2 and TRBJ2-5, with D uncertain. The CDR3 loop spans 11 amino acids. Germline CDR1 and CDR2: SNHLY and FYNNEI. The ends were cut back, 1 base at V and 9 bases at J, with 6 bases in the middle. CDR3 amino acids: CASSEEASQYF. The CDR3 region has the DNA TGTGCCAGCAGTGAAGAGGCCTCCCAGTACTTC.

The V and J genes are TRBV20-1 and TRBJ1-1, with D possibly TRBD1 on 5 matching bases. Trimming cost V 6 bases and J 5 bases, with 10 bases left between them. Germline CDR1 and CDR2: DFQATT and SNEGSKA (reference sequence). The CDR3 extends over 11 amino acids. CDR3 DNA: TGCAGTGCCGAGGGGAGTACTGAAGCTTTCTTT. Amino acids: CSAEGSTEAFF.

V usage is TRBV7-9 and J usage is TRBJ2-7; 7 positions match TRBD2. In germline, CDR1 is SEHNR, CDR2 FQNEAQ (reference sequence). V was clipped by 10 bases and J by 3 bases; unmatched bases: 6. The CDR3 length is 12 residues. The CDR3 loop is CATVAGVYEQYF. As DNA, the CDR3 is TGTGCCACCGTTGCGGGAGTCTACGAGCAGTACTTC.

This clonotype was seen a handful of times. The chain joins TRBV5-1 to TRBJ1-1, with 7 bases lining up with TRBD1. Germline lookup yields CDR1 SGHRS and CDR2 YFSETQ. There are 15 residues in the CDR3. Trimming took 4 bases from V and 1 from J; bases not matched to a gene: 7. The CDR3 reads CASSLGTAQNTEAFF. Here the CDR3 DNA reads TGCGCCAGCAGCCTCGGGACAGCACAGAACACTGAAGCTTTCTTT. Variable domain in full (rest from reference TRBV5-1 and TRBJ1-1): KAGVTQTPRYLIKTRGQQVTLSCSPISGHRSVSWYQQTPGQGLQFLFEYFSETQRNKGNFPGRFSGRQFSNSRSEMNVSTLELGDSALYLCASSLGTAQNTEAFFGQGTRLTVV.

This clonotype came up a few times. The chain couples TRBV3-1 to TRBJ2-1; no definite D call. This CDR3 contains 15 residues. The germline V gene encodes CDR1 LGHDT and CDR2 YNNKEL (reference sequence). Trimming pared 0 bases from V and 1 base from J, leaving 7 bases between. The CDR3 DNA sequence: TGTGCCAGCAGCCAAGATAGCCTATCCTACAATGAGCAGTTCTTC. Encoded protein: CASSQDSLSYNEQFF.

The chain carries TRBV24-1 and TRBJ2-3, with D unresolved. Germline CDR1 and CDR2: KGHDR and SFDVKD. The CDR3 covers 13 residues. Trimming left V 12 bases short and J 4 bases short, with 16 bases between. CDR3 nucleotide sequence: TGTGCCGCCGGTGGGGTTGGGGCAGATACGCAGTATTTT. This gives the protein CAAGGVGADTQYF.

V gene TRBV5-6 combines with J gene TRBJ2-7; TRBD2 aligns across 8 bases. Germline lookup yields CDR1 SGHDT and CDR2 YYEEEE. Trimming cost V 4 bases and J 3 bases; bases outside gene matches: 12. The CDR3 runs to 16 residues. The CDR3 DNA is TGTGCCAGCAGCCCCGGACTAGCAAGCGTGAACTACGAGCAGTACTTC. Its protein is CASSPGLASVNYEQYF.